The clone carrying this T cell receptor beta chain was detected only a few times. Its antigen is undetermined. This entry belongs to a study of T cells after yellow fever vaccination. In the study overall: For low cell numbers, libraries were made with SMART-Seq v4 Ultra Low Input.

Whole-study findings and limits: Of the clonotypes, a small share occurred in both CD4 and CD8 compartments. Most primary-vaccination clones reappeared after the booster (approximately 95% CD4, 75% to 90% CD8).

CDR3 length equals 15 residues. Germline V gene lookup returns CDR1 SGHVS and CDR2 FQNEAQ. V was trimmed by 5 bases and J by 7 bases, leaving 18 bases between them. MiXCR was run by TCRdb on the 5' RACE reads, yielding one entry per CDR3 protein. The data hold 300,000 or so distinct CDR3 sequences, with under 5% observed a single time. The chain combines TRBV7-8 with TRBJ2-1; D perhaps matches TRBD1 (6 bases). This material consisted of PBMCs, taken 5 days after the yellow fever booster vaccination. The receptor comes from a young man who received the YFV17D yellow fever vaccine. CDR3 bases: TGTGCCAGCAGCCCGATACAGGGACCGTTAAATGAGCAGTTCTTC. This translates into CASSPIQGPLNEQFF.